Below are 19 T cell receptor beta chains sequenced from a single sample in a study of cytomegalovirus exposure and HLA in healthy donors. Vbeta (60) and Jbeta (13) primers were used in the PCR. Clones were sequenced by immunoSEQ multiplex PCR, and TCRdb holds only the in-frame ones, with some missing. The table records over 150,000 clones, around four fifths of them present only once. Sequencing was performed on PBMCs. The receptor source for this set is a woman aged 45 to 65 in good health and CMV-seropositive.

The J gene is TRBJ1-1, the V gene TRBV13; D is perhaps TRBD1 (5 bases). V dropped 8 bases and J dropped 0 bases, with 7 bases sitting between them. Per germline, CDR1 PRHDT and CDR2 FYEKMQ (reference sequence). This CDR3 has 12 amino acids. The CDR3 nucleotides are TGTGCCAGCGGACACTTGAACACTGAAGCTTTCTTT. This encodes CASGHLNTEAFF.

This sequence joins TRBV5-4 and TRBJ2-5; 11 nucleotides line up with TRBD1. Trimming cost V 4 bases and J 4 bases; bases outside gene matches: 3. The CDR3 loop spans 14 amino acids. Germline V lookup: CDR1 SGHNT, CDR2 YYREEE (reference sequence). The CDR3 region is CASSPDRGRETQYF. CDR3 nucleotide sequence: TGTGCCAGCAGCCCGGACAGGGGGCGAGAGACCCAGTACTTC.

The chain employs TRBV2 and TRBJ2-3, with a tentative D call TRBD2 (6 bases). Trimming took 0 bases from V and 3 from J, leaving 16 bases between them. Germline V gene data show CDR1 as SNHLY and CDR2 as FYNNEI. CDR3 length: 17 amino acids. In nucleotides, the CDR3 is TGTGCCAGCAGTGAAGCGATAACTAGCCGGAGAACAGATACGCAGTATTTT. It specifies CASSEAITSRRTDTQYF.

This clone was seen a few times. V gene TRBV6-6 combines with J gene TRBJ2-5; TRBD1 aligns across 8 bases. This CDR3 has 15 amino acids. Per germline, CDR1 MNHNY and CDR2 SVGAGI (reference sequence). The J segment lost 5 bases and the V segment lost 2 bases, leaving 7 bases of the junction unmatched. The DNA of the CDR3 is TGTGCCAGCAGTTACCCGGCAGGGGGCCTGGAGACCCAGTACTTC. Translated, it gives CASSYPAGGLETQYF.

Only a few counts were recorded for this clone. The chain has TRBV7-3 and TRBJ2-1; TRBD2 agrees at 9 bases. This CDR3 comprises 14 residues. CDR1 is SGHTA and CDR2 is FQGTGA in the germline V gene. J gave up 7 bases and V 5 bases, and 6 bases lay outside the gene matches. CDR3 in amino acids: CASSEAGGWNEQFF. CDR3 nucleotides: TGTGCCAGCAGCGAAGCGGGGGGCTGGAATGAGCAGTTCTTC.

The chain uses TRBV6-5 and TRBJ1-4; TRBD1 matches 7 bases. The CDR3 length is 14 residues. Trimming removed 5 bases from V and 8 bases from J; junction bases left unmatched: 8. Germline loops: CDR1 MNHEY, CDR2 SVGAGI. Written as DNA, the CDR3 is TGTGCCAGCAGTGAATACACAGGGGTCGAAAAACTGTTTTTT. Encoded protein: CASSEYTGVEKLFF.

The chain recombines TRBV27 with TRBJ2-7; the match to TRBD1 covers 12 bases. There are 15 residues in the CDR3. Germline V CDR1 and CDR2: MNHEY, SMNVEV (reference sequence). V lost 6 bases and J lost 0; bases outside the gene matches: 3. For the CDR3, the DNA is TGTGCCAGCAGAAGGGGACAGGGGGCCTCCTACGAGCAGTACTTC. Translation gives CASRRGQGASYEQYF.

The rearrangement links TRBV18 to TRBJ2-5, with a possible D match to TRBD1 (5 bases). CDR1 KGHSH and CDR2 LQKENI come from the germline V gene. V was shortened by 4 bases and J by 5 bases, with 17 bases between the two germline ends. This CDR3 spans 15 amino acids. The CDR3 protein is CASSLKTVAEETQYF. CDR3 nucleotides: TGTGCCAGCTCACTTAAGACAGTCGCGGAGGAGACCCAGTACTTC.

Note on this clone: The junction and the germline gene differ at one end; a read error may be behind it. The rearrangement links TRBV6-1 to TRBJ1-3, with a weak D call TRBD1 (5 bases). This CDR3 is built from 15 residues. The germline gives CDR1 MNHNS, CDR2 SASEGT. CDR3 residues: CASSEALGTGSTIYF. CDR3 nucleotide sequence: TGTGCCAGCAGTGAAGCGCTGGGGACTGGAAGCACCATATATTTT.

The rearrangement links TRBV7-9 to TRBJ2-2; no clear D. The germline gives CDR1 SEHNR, CDR2 FQNEAQ (reference sequence). Trimming stripped 10 bases from V and 6 bases from J, with 12 bases between. This CDR3 has 12 amino acids. Here the CDR3 reads CAIRRLSGELFF. The CDR3 DNA reads as TGTGCCATCAGAAGACTCTCCGGGGAGCTGTTTTTT.

The V call is TRBV28, the J call TRBJ2-2; 7 nucleotides align to TRBD1. In germline, CDR1 is MDHEN, CDR2 SYDVKM. The CDR3 length is 14 residues. The V segment lost 10 bases and the J segment 4 bases; nucleotides outside the gene matches: 9. The DNA of the CDR3 is TGTGCCATACGACCGGGACAGCTCACCGGGGAGCTGTTTTTT. It codes for CAIRPGQLTGELFF. The full variable domain, in which reference TRBV28 and TRBJ2-2 provide the parts outside the CDR3, is DVKVTQSSRYLVKRTGEKVFLECVQDMDHENMFWYRQDPGLGLRLIYFSYDVKMKEKGDIPEGYSVSREKKERFSLILESASTNQTSMYLCAIRPGQLTGELFFGEGSRLTVL.

This chain uses TRBV7-9 with TRBJ1-4; 7 bases align to TRBD1. This CDR3 contains 15 residues. Germline CDR1 SEHNR, CDR2 FQNEAQ (reference sequence). Trimming removed 7 bases from V and 7 bases from J; junction bases left unmatched: 12. CDR3 protein: CASKAPKGAGEKLFF. The DNA of the CDR3 is TGTGCCAGCAAGGCCCCTAAGGGGGCCGGTGAAAAACTGTTTTTT.

This chain joins TRBV2 and TRBJ1-2, with 7 bases identical to TRBD1. Unmatched junction bases numbered 8, after V lost 6 bases and J lost 4 bases. The CDR3 length is 14 residues. Germline CDR1 and CDR2: SNHLY and FYNNEI. The CDR3 sequence is CASRSTGLSYGYTF. The CDR3 DNA sequence: TGTGCCAGCAGATCGACAGGGCTGAGCTATGGCTACACCTTC.

The J gene is TRBJ2-1, the V gene TRBV29-1; TRBD2 might be the D (5 bases). CDR1 is SQVTM and CDR2 is ANQGSEA in the germline V gene. There are 18 residues in the CDR3. Trimming shortened V by 6 bases and J by 12 bases, and 36 bases separated the two germline ends. The CDR3 spells CSVDGGSDQDLHIVGQFF. CDR3 in DNA: TGCAGCGTCGACGGAGGATCCGATCAGGATCTTCATATTGTAGGGCAGTTCTTC.

V is TRBV2 and J is TRBJ2-3, with 12 bases lining up with TRBD2. Germline assignment: CDR1 SNHLY and CDR2 FYNNEI. This CDR3 has 16 amino acids. V lost 4 bases to trimming and J lost 2 bases; unmatched junction nucleotides: 4. The CDR3 DNA reads TGTGCCAGCAGTGTACTAGCGGGGGGCCTCACAGATACGCAGTATTTT. Protein product: CASSVLAGGLTDTQYF.

The genes are TRBV5-6 and TRBJ1-1; perhaps TRBD1 as D (5 bases). V lost 4 bases, J lost 6 bases, and 19 bases lay in between. The CDR3 contains 15 residues. Germline CDR1 is SGHDT and CDR2 is YYEEEE. CDR3 in amino acids: CASSQDPIRGSEAFF. The CDR3, as DNA: TGTGCCAGCAGCCAAGATCCGATAAGGGGTTCTGAAGCTTTCTTT. Variable domain in full (rest from reference TRBV5-6 and TRBJ1-1): DAGVTQSPTHLIKTRGQQVTLRCSPKSGHDTVSWYQQALGQGPQFIFQYYEEEERQRGNFPDRFSGHQFPNYSSELNVNALLLGDSALYLCASSQDPIRGSEAFFGQGTRLTVV.

This clone was observed a few times. The V and J genes are TRBV5-1 and TRBJ2-3, with D perhaps matching TRBD2 (5 bases). Trimming removed 2 bases at V and 5 bases at J, with 15 bases between. The CDR3 is made up of 15 amino acids. The germline V gene has CDR1 SGHRS and CDR2 YFSETQ. The CDR3 bases are TGCGCCAGCAGCTTAGCCGGGGAGATTGGAGATACGCAGTATTTT. This translates into CASSLAGEIGDTQYF.

The rearrangement links TRBV9 to TRBJ1-1; 11 positions match TRBD1. J lost 5 bases, V lost 4 bases, and 7 bases had no gene match. The CDR3 has 15 amino acids. In germline, CDR1 is SGDLS, CDR2 YYNGEE. Here the CDR3 reads CASSPRDRGWTEAFF. As DNA, the CDR3 is TGTGCCAGCAGCCCGAGGGACAGGGGGTGGACTGAAGCTTTCTTT. The full variable domain, its missing parts supplied by reference TRBV9 and TRBJ1-1, is DSGVTQTPKHLITATGQRVTLRCSPRSGDLSVYWYQQSLDQGLQFLIQYYNGEERAKGNILERFSAQQFPDLHSELNLSSLELGDSALYFCASSPRDRGWTEAFFGQGTRLTVV.

The chain has TRBV7-9 and TRBJ1-2, with 9 nucleotides matching TRBD1. Germline lookup yields CDR1 SEHNR and CDR2 FQNEAQ (reference sequence). This CDR3 region has 12 residues. V shed 3 bases, J shed 8 bases, and the junction held 1 base outside the gene matches. The CDR3 DNA sequence: TGTGCCAGCAGCTTCGGGACAGGGGGCTACACCTTC. Its protein is CASSFGTGGYTF.